This is a list of T cell receptor beta chains from one sample in a study of blood T cell repertoires in COVID-19. Assay used: immunoSEQ multiplex PCR; TCRdb lists only in-frame clones, some missing. This table has approximately 150,000 clones, about nine tenths appearing once. The sequencing sample was made of peripheral blood. These TCRs come from a man between 18 and 35 years old with COVID-19, enrolled during active disease. Each CDR3 is given with its conserved first and last residue. D genes are given only for firm matches. The size of a clone is reported for some rows only, either as once, few or many, or as a class for expanded clones.

V: TRBV11-2; J: TRBJ1-5; D: .; size: few; CDR3: CASSLDGANQPQHF; DNA: TGTGCCAGCAGCTTAGATGGGGCCAATCAGCCCCAGCATTTT
V: TRBV18; J: TRBJ2-3; D: .; size: .; CDR3: CASSPSRQGTDTQYF; DNA: TGTGCCAGCTCACCTTCTCGACAGGGCACAGATACGCAGTATTTT
V: TRBV12-3/TRBV12-4; J: TRBJ1-6; D: .; size: .; CDR3: CASSFGGNSPLHF; DNA: TGTGCCAGCAGTTTTGGAGGGAATTCACCCCTCCACTTT
V: TRBV24-1; J: TRBJ2-3; D: .; size: .; CDR3: CATSDPGSGAWDTQYF; DNA: TGTGCCACCAGTGATCCTGGGTCAGGGGCATGGGATACGCAGTATTTT
V: TRBV25-1; J: TRBJ1-2; D: TRBD1; size: .; CDR3: CASSLTGGNGYTF; DNA: TGTGCCAGCAGTTTGACAGGGGGGAATGGCTACACCTTC
V: TRBV29-1; J: TRBJ2-7; D: TRBD2; size: once; CDR3: CSVEDGTSGYEQYF; DNA: TGCAGCGTTGAGGATGGGACTAGCGGCTACGAGCAGTACTTC
V: TRBV7-2; J: TRBJ2-2; D: .; size: .; CDR3: CASSSPHSGTGELFF; DNA: TGTGCCAGCAGCTCGCCCCATAGCGGCACCGGGGAGCTGTTTTTT
V: TRBV7-2; J: TRBJ2-7; D: .; size: .; CDR3: CASSLGGWGGIGVEQYF; DNA: TGTGCCAGCAGCTTAGGAGGCTGGGGCGGGATAGGGGTCGAGCAGTACTTC
V: TRBV30; J: TRBJ2-2; D: TRBD1; size: .; CDR3: CAWPRDRDPFGELFF; DNA: TGTGCCTGGCCCCGGGACAGGGATCCTTTTGGGGAGCTGTTTTTT
V: TRBV28; J: TRBJ1-4; D: .; size: .; CDR3: CASRYQLRDEKLFF; DNA: TGTGCCAGCAGATACCAACTCCGGGATGAAAAACTGTTTTTT
V: TRBV7-2; J: TRBJ1-2; D: TRBD1; size: .; CDR3: CASSLFSGTGGHGYTF; DNA: TGTGCCAGCAGCTTATTCTCTGGGACAGGGGGGCATGGCTACACCTTC
V: TRBV27; J: TRBJ2-1; D: .; size: .; CDR3: CASSDYPYNEQFF; DNA: TGTGCCAGCAGTGACTACCCCTACAATGAGCAGTTCTTC
V: TRBV15; J: TRBJ2-5; D: TRBD1; size: few; CDR3: CATSRPNRAGGQYF; DNA: TGTGCCACCAGCAGACCCAACAGGGCAGGGGGCCAGTACTTC
V: TRBV28; J: TRBJ2-7; D: TRBD2; size: once; CDR3: CASSTDWGGAEQYF; DNA: TGTGCCAGCAGTACCGACTGGGGGGGAGCGGAGCAGTACTTC
V: TRBV27; J: TRBJ2-1; D: TRBD2; size: .; CDR3: CASSGLAGSYNEQFF; DNA: TGTGCCAGCAGTGGACTAGCCGGCTCCTACAATGAGCAGTTCTTC
V: TRBV9; J: TRBJ2-1; D: .; size: .; CDR3: CASSPTYNEQFF; DNA: TGTGCCAGCAGCCCTACCTACAATGAGCAGTTCTTC
V: TRBV4-3; J: TRBJ2-2; D: TRBD2; size: .; CDR3: CASSQDNHAGGPLTPNTGELFF; DNA: TGCGCCAGCAGCCAAGATAATCATGCGGGAGGGCCCCTTACCCCGAACACCGGGGAGCTGTTTTTT
V: TRBV28; J: TRBJ2-1; D: TRBD2; size: .; CDR3: CASSLRLAGPEQFF; DNA: TGTGCCAGCAGTTTACGGCTAGCGGGACCTGAGCAGTTCTTC
V: TRBV19; J: TRBJ2-7; D: TRBD1; size: few; CDR3: CARSTGGSYEQYF; DNA: TGTGCCAGGAGTACAGGGGGTTCCTACGAGCAGTACTTC